This T cell receptor beta chain was identified in a study of T cell repertoires in cytomegalovirus infection (dated by TCRdb to the late 2010s). Regarding the research as a whole: Because public TCR beta signatures pointed to carriage of CMV infection together with the matching HLA type, the HLA type of each donor mattered for the analysis. The study at large found these results: Carriers of CMV infection plus the relevant HLA type were discriminated by the cumulative frequency of public TCR beta family members in the study cohort and in an independent approximately 340-donor cohort. In the ex vivo response, HLA-C-restricted CMV-specific TCR beta clonotypes were dominant, and in two of eight donors the single most frequent clonotype came from this HLA-C-restricted group.

TCRdb lists the instrument as Illumina HiSeq 1500. TCRdb applied fastp at Q25 and MiXCR to the public reads, then kept only in-frame beta chains. Every entry covers one CDR3 protein and lists the most common genes and DNA from its rows. For this sample the table gives 290,000 or so distinct CDR3 sequences, of which about 25% were detected only once. In total, the top ten clones hold 14% of the sample. The CDR3 has 13 amino acids, counting the end cysteine and phenylalanine. This entry keeps only the CDR3 DNA: 39 bases, framed from base 1. The V end loses 2 bases and the J end loses 7 bases, and a stretch of 9 bases separates them. About this clonotype itself: Its recognized antigen is unknown. No base quality information exists; no much larger clone differs at one position.

Sequencing was done on a sample of PBMCs. This receptor was identified in a human donor in good health (CMV status not recorded). Some clones in this sample may be carry-over from other donors' samples. This chain joins TRBV12-3 or TRBV12-4 to TRBJ2-1, with no confident D gene call. The DNA is TGTGCCAGCAGTTTAATTGCTTCGAATGAGCAGTTCTTC. It translates to CASSLIASNEQFF.